This T cell receptor (beta chain) was recovered during a study of Ad26.COV2.S vaccination and SARS-CoV-2 variants. Background on the study: Doses of Ad26.COV2.S were injected into muscle once or twice, 56 days apart. Overall study findings and caveats: Similar non-spike TCR breadth was seen in vaccine and placebo recipients. Placebo recipients trailed vaccine recipients in spike-specific TCR breadth.

The germline V gene encodes CDR1 KGHSH and CDR2 LQKENI. The CDR3 sequence is 14 residues long. V was clipped by 3 bases and J by 0 bases, with 9 bases between them. Using immunoSEQ multiplex PCR, the repertoire was profiled, and TCRdb retains in-frame clones only, with some absent. The sample has over 400,000 clones, less than 95% seen once. Treatment here: 15 to 20 received Ad26.COV2.S at low or high dose, single or two shots; 5 received placebo; per-sample allocation not given. Repertoires come from day 63 after the first vaccine or placebo injection. As to this clone: Its target is unknown. Other nucleotide sequences from this sample produce the same CDR3.

The specimen comprised peripheral blood, sampled in a trial of Ad26.COV2.S vaccine versus placebo. The TCR originated in a person between 18 and 65 years old who received the Ad26.COV2.S COVID-19 vaccine or a placebo. This chain links TRBV18 with TRBJ2-7; unclear D gene. The CDR3 protein is CASSPGRNSYEQYF. The CDR3 nucleotides are TGTGCCAGCTCACCCGGACGGAACTCCTACGAGCAGTACTTC.